This T cell receptor beta chain is from a study of blood T cells in healthy people across ages. It was with a sample-barcoded 5' primer and a J-beta primer mix that a second PCR of roughly 6 to 12 cycles was run. A single record per CDR3 protein comes from TCRdb applying MiXCR to the 5' RACE reads. The sample has some 920,000 distinct CDR3 sequences, just over 50% seen once; the top ten hold 20% to 25%. Sample: blood. This TCR came from a woman aged 55 to 70 in good health.

DNA of the CDR3: TGTGCCAGCAGTTTGTTGGACAGGGTTTTCGGTGAGCAGTTCTTC. Translated, it gives CASSLLDRVFGEQFF. The chain uses TRBV28 and TRBJ2-1, with 8 bases aligning to TRBD1. The V segment lost 3 bases and the J segment 9 bases; nucleotides outside the gene matches: 10. The CDR3 is made up of 15 amino acids. In germline, CDR1 is MDHEN, CDR2 SYDVKM.